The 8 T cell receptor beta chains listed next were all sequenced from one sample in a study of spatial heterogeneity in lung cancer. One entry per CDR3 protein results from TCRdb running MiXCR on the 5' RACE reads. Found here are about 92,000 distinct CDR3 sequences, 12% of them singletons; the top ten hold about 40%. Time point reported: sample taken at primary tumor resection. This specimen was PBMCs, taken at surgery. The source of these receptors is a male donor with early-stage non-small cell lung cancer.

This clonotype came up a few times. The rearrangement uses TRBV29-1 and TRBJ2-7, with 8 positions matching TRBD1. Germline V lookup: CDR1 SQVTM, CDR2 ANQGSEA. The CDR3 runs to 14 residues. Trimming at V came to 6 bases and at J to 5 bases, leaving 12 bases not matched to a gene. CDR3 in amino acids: CSVTGHRGTHEQYF. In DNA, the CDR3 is TGCAGCGTCACAGGTCACAGGGGGACCCACGAGCAGTACTTC.

DNA of the CDR3: TGTGCCAGCAGTTTGGACGGTTTTTCACCCCTCCACTTT. It encodes CASSLDGFSPLHF. This sequence joins TRBV28 and TRBJ1-6; D gene ambiguous. The V end was cut by 3 bases, the J end by 9 bases, with 9 bases between. This CDR3 contains 13 residues. Germline lookup yields CDR1 MDHEN and CDR2 SYDVKM.

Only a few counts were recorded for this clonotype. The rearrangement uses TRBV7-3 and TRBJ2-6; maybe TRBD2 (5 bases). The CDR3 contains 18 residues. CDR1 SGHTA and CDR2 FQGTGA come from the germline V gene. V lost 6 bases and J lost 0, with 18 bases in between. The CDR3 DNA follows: TGTGCCAGCAGTCTGGTCGGGGTCCCCCTCTCTGGGGCCAACGTCCTGACTTTC. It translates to CASSLVGVPLSGANVLTF. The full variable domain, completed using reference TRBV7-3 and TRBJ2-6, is GAGVSQTPSNKVTEKGKYVELRCDPISGHTALYWYRQSLGQGPEFLIYFQGTGAADDSGLPNDRFFAVRPEGSVSTLKIQRTERGDSAVYLCASSLVGVPLSGANVLTFGAGSRLTVL.

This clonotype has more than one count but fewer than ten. As DNA, the CDR3 is TGTGCCAGCAGCCAAGATCCCGGCAGTAGCAATCAGCCCCAGCATTTT. Translation: CASSQDPGSSNQPQHF. V gene TRBV3-1 combines with J gene TRBJ1-5; D ambiguous. Trimming removed 0 bases from V and 0 bases from J, with 9 bases in between. CDR1 is LGHDT and CDR2 is YNNKEL in the germline V gene (reference sequence). This CDR3 has 16 amino acids.

CDR3: CSARDTGQARNTEAFF. For the CDR3, the DNA is TGCAGTGCTAGAGATACGGGACAGGCTCGGAACACTGAAGCTTTCTTT. This rearrangement joins TRBV20-1 to TRBJ1-1; TRBD1 matches at 8 bases. V was pared by 0 bases and J by 1 base, with 7 bases of the junction left unmatched. Per germline, CDR1 DFQATT and CDR2 SNEGSKA (reference sequence). The CDR3 sequence is 16 residues long.

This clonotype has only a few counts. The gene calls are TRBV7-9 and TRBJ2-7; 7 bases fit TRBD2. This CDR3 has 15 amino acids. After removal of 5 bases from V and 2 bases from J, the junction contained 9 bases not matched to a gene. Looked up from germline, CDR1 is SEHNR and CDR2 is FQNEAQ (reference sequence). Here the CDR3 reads CASSASGAVPYEQYF. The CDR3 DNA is TGTGCCAGCAGCGCGAGCGGGGCCGTCCCCTACGAGCAGTACTTC.

The CDR3 bases are TGTGCCAGCAGCGAAGACCCCCAGAGAACAGATACGCAGTATTTT. Its translation: CASSEDPQRTDTQYF. The V gene is TRBV5-4, the J gene TRBJ2-3, with D uncertain. CDR1 is SGHNT and CDR2 is YYREEE in the germline V gene (reference sequence). The germline V and J ends were trimmed by 4 bases and 3 bases, with 15 bases remaining between them. This CDR3 comprises 15 residues.

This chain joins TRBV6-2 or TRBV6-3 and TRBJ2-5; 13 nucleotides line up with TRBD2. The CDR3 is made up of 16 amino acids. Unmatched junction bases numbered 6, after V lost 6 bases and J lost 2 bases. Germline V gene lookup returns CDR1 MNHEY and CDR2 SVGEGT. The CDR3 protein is CASRPTGLAGQETQYF. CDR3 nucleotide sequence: TGTGCCAGCAGACCAACGGGACTAGCGGGACAAGAGACCCAGTACTTC.